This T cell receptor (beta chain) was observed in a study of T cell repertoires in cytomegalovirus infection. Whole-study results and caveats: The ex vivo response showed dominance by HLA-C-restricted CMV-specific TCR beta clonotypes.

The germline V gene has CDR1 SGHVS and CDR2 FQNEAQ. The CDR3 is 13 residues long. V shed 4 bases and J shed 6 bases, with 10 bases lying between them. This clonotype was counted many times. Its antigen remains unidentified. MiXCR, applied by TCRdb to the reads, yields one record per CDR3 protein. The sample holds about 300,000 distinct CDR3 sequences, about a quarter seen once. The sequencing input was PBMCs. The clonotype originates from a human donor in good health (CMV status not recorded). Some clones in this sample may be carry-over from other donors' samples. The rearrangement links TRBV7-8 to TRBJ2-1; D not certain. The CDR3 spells CASSWVRTNEQFF. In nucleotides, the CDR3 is TGTGCCAGCAGCTGGGTCAGGACCAATGAGCAGTTCTTC.